The 2 T cell receptor beta chains given below trace back to one sample, sequenced in a study of blood T cells in healthy people across ages. Next came a second PCR, run for roughly 7 to 12 cycles, which used a sample-barcoded 5' primer along with a J-beta primer mix. TCRdb redid the calling of the 5' RACE reads with MiXCR, one entry per CDR3 protein. Here the sample spans over a million distinct CDR3 sequences, almost 60% being singletons. The source material was blood. The receptors were sampled from a man aged 18 to 29 in good health.

The DNA for the CDR3 is TGTGCCAGCAGCTTAGCGCAGGGTGGCAATCAGCCCCAGCATTTT. This gives the protein CASSLAQGGNQPQHF. The chain couples TRBV7-9 to TRBJ1-5, with a possible D match to TRBD1 (5 bases). V gave up 0 bases and J gave up 2 bases, with 8 bases separating them. Germline loops: CDR1 SEHNR, CDR2 FQNEAQ (reference sequence). CDR3 length equals 15 residues.

The V gene is TRBV25-1, the J gene TRBJ2-5, with 8 bases fitting TRBD2. The end of the DNA fits TRBJ2-7 better, so the J call may be wrong. Germline V gives CDR1 MGHDK, CDR2 SYGVNS. The CDR3 runs 15 residues. The CDR3 region has the DNA TGTGCCAGCAGTGCATATAGCGGGATCCCCCCCGAGCAGTACTTC. This sequence encodes CASSAYSGIPPEQYF.